These T cell receptor beta chains were read from a single sample in a study of T-cell reconstitution after alpha-beta-depleted transplantation in children. TCRdb reprocessed the PCR reads with MiXCR, giving one entry per CDR3 protein. The sample has approximately 500,000 distinct CDR3 sequences; 25% to 30% are singletons. Material: PBMCs, obtained before TCRalphabeta/CD19-depleted stem cell transplant. The receptors shown here come from a boy younger than two with Wiskott-Aldrich syndrome, due to receive a stem cell transplant. The CDR3 runs from the conserved cysteine through the conserved F or W.

TRBV5-1,17,TRBJ2-7,CASSFGTSGLISYEQYF
TRBV7-9,17,TRBJ1-2,CASGPGLLCGTNYGYTF
TRBV15,14,TRBJ1-1,CATSRPSGGTEAFF
TRBV4-1,13,TRBJ2-7,CASSQGPFGEQYF
TRBV20-1,13,TRBJ1-4,CSAREGVAEKLFF
TRBV28,13,TRBJ2-2,CASSTGVPGELFF
TRBV5-1,16,TRBJ2-1,CASSLVGSGRGGEQFF
TRBV20-1,12,TRBJ2-3,CSAESGVDTQYF
TRBV5-1,16,TRBJ2-1,CASSSKGQTSYNEQFF
TRBV5-1,15,TRBJ2-3,CASSFPLGVTDTQYF
TRBV7-9,14,TRBJ1-4,CASSPWRTNEKLFF
TRBV5-1,14,TRBJ1-1,CASSSTGPNTEAFF
TRBV5-1,14,TRBJ2-1,CASSSLLGINEQFF
TRBV4-1,15,TRBJ2-7,CASSLEREPSYEQYF
TRBV12-3/TRBV12-4,13,TRBJ2-4,CASSRGNSYIQYF
TRBV6-6,13,TRBJ2-3,CASHQRESDTQYF
TRBV27,13,TRBJ2-7,CASSSGRDYEQYF
TRBV20-1,16,TRBJ2-1,CSARRLAAESYNEQFF
TRBV7-6,17,TRBJ2-1,CASSPLELELAGNEQFF
TRBV3-1,15,TRBJ2-5,CASSQVGPREETQYF
TRBV20-1,16,TRBJ2-1,CSARLAGPEVYNEQFF
TRBV5-1,15,TRBJ2-7,CASSASGTSVNEQYF
TRBV5-1,13,TRBJ2-3,CASSLEVGGTQYF
TRBV28,15,TRBJ2-3,CASSASGRPEDTQYF
TRBV20-1,15,TRBJ2-7,CSARDKGGASYEQYF
TRBV6-5,16,TRBJ1-2,CASSSTGEKLNYGYTF
TRBV2,17,TRBJ2-1,CASSARASGRPGNEQFF
TRBV28,13,TRBJ2-3,CASSPIAGDTQYF
TRBV11-2,14,TRBJ2-1,CASSLGPLRNEQFF
TRBV5-1,15,TRBJ2-1,CASSLVSSGSKSRFF
TRBV7-6,15,TRBJ2-7,CASSLVLGRGGEQYF
TRBV5-1,18,TRBJ2-5,CASSRGLAGDPLQETQYF
TRBV27,14,TRBJ2-5,CASSSQGYQETQYF
TRBV7-7,16,TRBJ2-2,CASSLALASPTGELFF
TRBV5-1,15,TRBJ1-2,CASSLESLGGDGYTF
TRBV12-3/TRBV12-4,14,TRBJ2-2,CASSFRQKNGELFF
TRBV7-8,13,TRBJ2-1,CASSLSMFYEQFF
TRBV27,15,TRBJ2-3,CASSFLGGIGDTQYF
TRBV20-1,12,TRBJ2-1,CSAGLAVFEQFF
TRBV28,18,TRBJ2-7,CASSFPVRGLVATYEQYF
TRBV20-1,17,TRBJ2-1,CSASPNLLAGGYNEQFF
TRBV5-1,12,TRBJ2-4,CASGNGGSPQYF
TRBV5-1,18,TRBJ2-2,CASSLERRSGGNTGELFF
TRBV5-1,15,TRBJ2-2,CASSLRGSNTGELFF
TRBV6-1,13,TRBJ2-1,CASSGRRVDEQFF
TRBV20-1,13,TRBJ2-1,CSAASGSYNEQFF
TRBV12-3/TRBV12-4,16,TRBJ1-1,CASSTGDPYMNTEAFF
TRBV28,15,TRBJ2-3,CASSTGGAGTDTQYF